These T cell receptor beta chains were read from a single sample in a study of T-cell reconstitution after alpha-beta-depleted transplantation in children. TCRdb independently ran MiXCR on the PCR reads; one entry per CDR3 protein. The table includes a few hundred thousand distinct CDR3 sequences, about an eighth detected once. Sequenced here: PBMCs, sampled from the stem cell graft. The source of these receptors is a human donor who donated a stem cell graft to a child with Fanconi anemia. Each CDR3 is given with its conserved first and last residue. D genes are given only for firm matches. Clone size is shown for a subset of rows, as once, few, many or a class of expanded clone.

V	size	J	D	CDR3	DNA
TRBV6-1	few	TRBJ2-3	NA	CASSPVAGGTDTQYF	TGTGCCAGCAGTCCCGTGGCGGGCGGCACAGATACGCAGTATTTT
TRBV12-3/TRBV12-4	many	TRBJ2-1	NA	CASSLDLNNEQFF	TGTGCCAGCAGTTTAGACCTGAACAATGAGCAGTTCTTC
TRBV7-2	NA	TRBJ1-3	NA	CASSLPPGRENTIYF	TGTGCCAGCAGCCTACCTCCTGGACGGGAAAACACCATATATTTT
TRBV7-6	few	TRBJ2-1	TRBD2	CASSFSGTNDEQFF	TGTGCCAGCAGCTTCTCCGGGACTAACGATGAGCAGTTCTTC
TRBV9	NA	TRBJ2-5	TRBD2	CASSSRTSGQETQYF	TGTGCCAGCAGCTCACGGACTAGCGGCCAAGAGACCCAGTACTTC
TRBV12-3/TRBV12-4	NA	TRBJ2-3	NA	CASMVGGLSTDTQYF	TGTGCCAGCATGGTGGGGGGCCTTAGCACAGATACGCAGTATTTT
TRBV10-2	many	TRBJ2-1	NA	CASKEGGSYNEQFF	TGCGCCAGCAAAGAAGGTGGCTCCTACAATGAGCAGTTCTTC
TRBV4-3	few	TRBJ2-3	TRBD1	CASSLRGPDTQYF	TGCGCCAGCAGCTTAAGGGGGCCAGATACGCAGTATTTT
TRBV7-9	few	TRBJ1-2	TRBD1	CASRSTGVANYGYTF	TGTGCCAGCAGATCTACAGGGGTAGCTAACTATGGCTACACCTTC
TRBV20-1	few	TRBJ2-2	NA	CSASEGAGELFF	TGCAGTGCCTCGGAGGGAGCCGGGGAGCTGTTTTTT
TRBV7-2	NA	TRBJ2-5	NA	CDSSFPRRGSGETQYF	TGTGACAGCAGCTTCCCCAGGAGAGGGTCTGGAGAGACCCAGTACTTC
TRBV5-4	NA	TRBJ2-4	NA	CASSLGGIDIHYF	TGTGCCAGCAGCTTAGGAGGTATAGACATTCATTACTTC
TRBV19	NA	TRBJ1-1	NA	CASYGDTEAFF	TGTGCCAGTTACGGGGACACTGAAGCTTTCTTT
TRBV27	NA	TRBJ1-2	NA	CASSPNTQGLYGYTF	TGTGCCAGCAGCCCCAACACCCAGGGCCTCTATGGCTACACCTTC
TRBV7-6	many	TRBJ2-1	TRBD1	CASSLSGGPYNEQFF	TGTGCCAGCAGCTTATCAGGGGGCCCATACAATGAGCAGTTCTTC
TRBV14	NA	TRBJ2-3	NA	CASSQGSLKGSQYF	TGTGCCAGCAGCCAAGGGAGCCTTAAGGGGTCGCAGTATTTT
TRBV10-3	many	TRBJ2-5	NA	CAVSTAGETQYF	TGTGCCGTCTCAACCGCGGGGGAGACCCAGTACTTC
TRBV5-1	many	TRBJ2-3	TRBD1	CASRKGAGGTDTQYF	TGCGCCAGCAGGAAGGGGGCCGGGGGCACAGATACGCAGTATTTT